This T cell receptor beta chain was recovered during a study of graft-versus-host responses after intestinal transplantation. Whole-study context: Uniformly, recipients were administered anti-thymocyte globulin induction with subsequent tacrolimus and steroids for about 3 years. Study-level findings and limits: Clonal ratios of graft-versus-host to host-versus-graft in allografts were high for patients exhibiting graft-donor T cell macrochimerism. Among recipient marrow samples, GvH clones were found; some appeared first in ileum or blood.

Clones were sequenced by immunoSEQ multiplex PCR, and TCRdb holds only the in-frame ones, with some missing. Counted here are some 97,000 clones, approximately 84% occurring once; the ten biggest clones make up around 0.98%. Comments on this clone: The antigen remains undetermined.

Trimming cost V 7 bases and J 1 base, with 11 bases left between them. There are 13 residues in the CDR3. CDR1 and CDR2 (germline): MDHEN, SYDVKM. The chain uses TRBV28 and TRBJ2-7; weak D call: TRBD1 (6 bases). The sample consisted of unstimulated CD4+ T cells sorted from spleen or lymph node cells, taken before transplant. The receptor was isolated from a human donor who was the organ donor for an intestinal transplant. DNA of the CDR3: TGTGCCAGCAAAGGGGGTTCTTCCTACGAGCAGTACTTC. Protein product: CASKGGSSYEQYF.